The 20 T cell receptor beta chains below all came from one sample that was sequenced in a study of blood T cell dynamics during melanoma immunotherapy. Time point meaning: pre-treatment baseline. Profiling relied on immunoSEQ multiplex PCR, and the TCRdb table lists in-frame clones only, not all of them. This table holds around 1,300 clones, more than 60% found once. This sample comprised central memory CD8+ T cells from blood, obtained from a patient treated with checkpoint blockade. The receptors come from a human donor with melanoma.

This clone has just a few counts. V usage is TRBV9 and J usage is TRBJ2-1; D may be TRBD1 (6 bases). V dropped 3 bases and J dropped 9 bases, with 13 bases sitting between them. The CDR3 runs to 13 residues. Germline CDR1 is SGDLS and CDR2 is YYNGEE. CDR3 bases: TGTGCCAGCAGCGGGGGCTCAGGGGTTGAGCAGTTCTTC. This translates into CASSGGSGVEQFF.

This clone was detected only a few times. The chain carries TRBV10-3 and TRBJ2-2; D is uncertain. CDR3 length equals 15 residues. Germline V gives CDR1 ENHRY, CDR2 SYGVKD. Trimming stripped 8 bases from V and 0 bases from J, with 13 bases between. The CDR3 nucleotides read TGTGCCATCCTGTCCCTGACCGCGAACACCGGGGAGCTGTTTTTT. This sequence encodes CAILSLTANTGELFF.

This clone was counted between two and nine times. CDR3 in DNA: TGTGCCTGCTCCGGACAGGTTAATGAAAAACTGTTTTTT. Its translation: CACSGQVNEKLFF. The chain uses TRBV30 and TRBJ1-4; 7 bases line up with TRBD1. The trim removed 6 bases at V and 4 bases at J, leaving 5 bases unmatched. The CDR3 is 13 residues long. In germline, CDR1 is GTSNPN, CDR2 SVGIG (reference sequence).

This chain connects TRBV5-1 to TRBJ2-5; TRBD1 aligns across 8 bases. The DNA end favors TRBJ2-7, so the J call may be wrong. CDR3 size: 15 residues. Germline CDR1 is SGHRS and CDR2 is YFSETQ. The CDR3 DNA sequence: TGCGCCAGCAGCACCTCCGGGACAGGTGCCTACGAGCAGTACTTC. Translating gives CASSTSGTGAYEQYF.

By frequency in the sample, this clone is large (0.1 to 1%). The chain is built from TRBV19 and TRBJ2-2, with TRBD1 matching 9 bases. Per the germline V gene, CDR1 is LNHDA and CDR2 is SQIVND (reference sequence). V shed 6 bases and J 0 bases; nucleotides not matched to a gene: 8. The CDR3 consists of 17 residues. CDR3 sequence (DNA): TGTGCCAGTAGGGACAGGGGAAATTTCGCGAACACCGGGGAGCTGTTTTTT. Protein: CASRDRGNFANTGELFF.

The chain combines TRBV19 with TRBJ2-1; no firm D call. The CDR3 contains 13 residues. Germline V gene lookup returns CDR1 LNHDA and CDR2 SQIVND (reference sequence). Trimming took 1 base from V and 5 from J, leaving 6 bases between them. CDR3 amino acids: CASSIGGNNEQFF. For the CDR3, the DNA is TGTGCCAGTAGTATAGGTGGAAACAATGAGCAGTTCTTC.

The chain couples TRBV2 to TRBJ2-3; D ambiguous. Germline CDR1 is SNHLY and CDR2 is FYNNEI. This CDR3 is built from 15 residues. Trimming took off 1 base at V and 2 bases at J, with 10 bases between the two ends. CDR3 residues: CASSEGAPSTDTQYF. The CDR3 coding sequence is TGTGCCAGCAGTGAAGGAGCACCCTCCACAGATACGCAGTATTTT.

The CDR3 here is CASSQDPQGNQPQHF. The CDR3 DNA reads as TGTGCCAGCAGCCAAGATCCCCAGGGCAATCAGCCCCAGCATTTT. V usage is TRBV4-2 and J usage is TRBJ1-5; D is uncertain. V shed 0 bases and J shed 2 bases, with 8 bases lying between them. CDR1 and CDR2 (germline): LGHNA, YNFKEQ. The CDR3 spans 15 residues.

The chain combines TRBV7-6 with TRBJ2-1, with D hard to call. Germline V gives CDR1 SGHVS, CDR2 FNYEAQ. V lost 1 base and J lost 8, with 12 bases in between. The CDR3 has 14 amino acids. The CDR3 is CASSLVARSHEQFF. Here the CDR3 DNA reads TGTGCCAGCAGCTTAGTGGCTAGGAGTCATGAGCAGTTCTTC.

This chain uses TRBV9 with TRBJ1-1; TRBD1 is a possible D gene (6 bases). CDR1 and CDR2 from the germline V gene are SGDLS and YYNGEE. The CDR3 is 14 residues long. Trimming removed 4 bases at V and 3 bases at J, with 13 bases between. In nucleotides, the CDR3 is TGTGCCAGCAGCCCAGACACAGGGCACACTGAAGCTTTCTTT. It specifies CASSPDTGHTEAFF.

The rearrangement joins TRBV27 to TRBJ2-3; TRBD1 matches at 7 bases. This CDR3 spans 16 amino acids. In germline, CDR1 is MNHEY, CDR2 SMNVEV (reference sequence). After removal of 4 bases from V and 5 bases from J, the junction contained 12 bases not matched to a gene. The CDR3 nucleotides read TGTGCCAGCAGTTCCATCCGGGACAGAGTAGGAGATACGCAGTATTTT. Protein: CASSSIRDRVGDTQYF.

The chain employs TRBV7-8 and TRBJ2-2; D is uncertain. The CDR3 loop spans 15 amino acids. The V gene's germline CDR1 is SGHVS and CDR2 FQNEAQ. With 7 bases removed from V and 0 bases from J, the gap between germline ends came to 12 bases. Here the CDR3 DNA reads TGTGCCAGCATTCTAACTTGGTCGAACACCGGGGAGCTGTTTTTT. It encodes CASILTWSNTGELFF.

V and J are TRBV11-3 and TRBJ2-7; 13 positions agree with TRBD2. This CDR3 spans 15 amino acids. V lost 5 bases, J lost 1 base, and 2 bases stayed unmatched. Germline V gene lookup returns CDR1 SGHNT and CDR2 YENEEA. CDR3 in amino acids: CASSTSGRGSYEQYF. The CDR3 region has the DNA TGTGCCAGCAGCACTAGCGGGAGGGGGTCCTACGAGCAGTACTTC.

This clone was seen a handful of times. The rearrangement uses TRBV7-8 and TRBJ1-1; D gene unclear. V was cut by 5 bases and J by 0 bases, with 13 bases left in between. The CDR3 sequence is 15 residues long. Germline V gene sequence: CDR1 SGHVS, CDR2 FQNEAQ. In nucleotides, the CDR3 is TGTGCCAGCAGCCCATCATTTGGGGTGAACACTGAAGCTTTCTTT. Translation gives CASSPSFGVNTEAFF.

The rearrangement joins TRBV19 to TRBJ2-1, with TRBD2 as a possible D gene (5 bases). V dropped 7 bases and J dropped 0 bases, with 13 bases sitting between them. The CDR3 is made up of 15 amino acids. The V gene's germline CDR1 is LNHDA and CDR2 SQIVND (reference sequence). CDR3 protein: CASKNSASSYNEQFF. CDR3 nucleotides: TGTGCCAGTAAAAATAGCGCGAGCTCCTACAATGAGCAGTTCTTC.

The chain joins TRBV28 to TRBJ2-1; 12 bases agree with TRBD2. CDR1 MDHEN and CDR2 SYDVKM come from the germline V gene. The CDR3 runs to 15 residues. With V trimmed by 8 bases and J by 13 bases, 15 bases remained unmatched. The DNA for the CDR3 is TGTGCCAGCGTTCCCCAAACTAGCGGGAGGCCCCCCCAGTTCTTC. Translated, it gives CASVPQTSGRPPQFF. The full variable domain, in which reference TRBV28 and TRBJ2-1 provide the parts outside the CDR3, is DVKVTQSSRYLVKRTGEKVFLECVQDMDHENMFWYRQDPGLGLRLIYFSYDVKMKEKGDIPEGYSVSREKKERFSLILESASTNQTSMYLCASVPQTSGRPPQFFGPGTRLTVL.

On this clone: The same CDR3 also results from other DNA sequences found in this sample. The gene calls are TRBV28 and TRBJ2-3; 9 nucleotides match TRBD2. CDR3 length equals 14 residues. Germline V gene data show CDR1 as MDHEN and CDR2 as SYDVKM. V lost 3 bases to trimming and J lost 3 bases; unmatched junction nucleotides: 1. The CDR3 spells CASSFLAGTDTQYF. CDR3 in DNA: TGTGCCAGCAGTTTCCTAGCGGGGACAGATACGCAGTATTTT.

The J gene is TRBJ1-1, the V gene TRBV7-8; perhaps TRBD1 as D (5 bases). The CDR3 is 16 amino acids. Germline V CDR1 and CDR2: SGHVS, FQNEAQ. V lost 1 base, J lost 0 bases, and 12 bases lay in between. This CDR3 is CASSLEGRGLNTEAFF. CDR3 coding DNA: TGTGCCAGCAGCTTAGAGGGGCGGGGGTTGAACACTGAAGCTTTCTTT.

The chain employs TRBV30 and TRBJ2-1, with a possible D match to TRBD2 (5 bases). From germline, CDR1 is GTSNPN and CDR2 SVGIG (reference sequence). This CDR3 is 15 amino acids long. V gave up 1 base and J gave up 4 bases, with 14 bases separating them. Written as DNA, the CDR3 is TGTGCCTGGAGTGAGGGAGAGAGAGAGTACAATGAGCAGTTCTTC. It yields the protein CAWSEGEREYNEQFF.

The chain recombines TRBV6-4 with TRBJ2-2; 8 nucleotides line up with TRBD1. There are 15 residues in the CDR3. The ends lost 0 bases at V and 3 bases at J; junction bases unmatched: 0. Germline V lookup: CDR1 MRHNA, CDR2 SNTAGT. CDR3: CASSDSQGDTGELFF. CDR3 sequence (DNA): TGTGCCAGCAGTGACTCACAGGGGGACACCGGGGAGCTGTTTTTT.